What follows describes a single TCR beta chain. Its antigen is undetermined. This sample is drawn from a study of identifying expanded T cells in peripheral blood. The table came from immunoSEQ multiplex PCR; TCRdb's copy has only in-frame clones and leaves some out. Of 90,000 to 120,000 clones in the sample, roughly 89% were seen once. The study's findings and limits: Variance in clone template counts between roughly 2-week samples significantly increased with total template count across all healthy donors.

The CDR3 runs to 15 residues. The germline CDR1 and CDR2 sequences are MNHNS and SASEGT. V was clipped by 5 bases and J by 3 bases, with 17 bases between them. The V gene is TRBV6-1, the J gene TRBJ2-7; D is possibly TRBD2 (6 bases). The sample consisted of blood. The origin of this receptor is a person between 18 and 75 years old in good health. The CDR3 protein is CASSPRAGGIYEQYF. The CDR3 DNA follows: TGTGCCAGCAGTCCACGGGCTGGCGGGATCTACGAGCAGTACTTC.